The T cell receptor beta chain described here comes from a study of T-cell reconstitution after alpha-beta-depleted transplantation in children. A TCRbeta library incorporating unique molecular identifiers was prepared. TCRdb re-called the PCR reads with MiXCR, one entry per CDR3 protein. The sample includes hundreds of thousands of distinct CDR3 sequences, more than 9% of them seen just once. Trimming removed 5 bases from V and 7 bases from J; junction bases left unmatched: 5. The CDR3 is made up of 15 amino acids. CDR1 LNHNV and CDR2 YYDKDF come from the germline V gene (reference sequence). The chain joins TRBV15 to TRBJ2-1; 13 bases line up with TRBD2. The source material was PBMCs from the stem cell graft donor, sampled from the stem cell graft. The sequence came from a human donor who donated a stem cell graft to a child with acute myeloid leukemia. DNA for the CDR3: TGTGCCACCAGCGGGGGGACTAGCGGGACAAATGAGCAGTTCTTC. Amino acid sequence: CATSGGTSGTNEQFF.